This T cell receptor (beta chain) comes out of a study of blood T cell repertoires in COVID-19. Overall study: Some COVID-19 samples were acute and others convalescent; all came from the United States, Italy and Spain.

In the original workflow: Nucleated cell counts were estimated from reference gene primer amplification. TCRdb's table, derived via immunoSEQ multiplex PCR, lists solely in-frame clones and lacks some. D and trimming come from the DNA, and the V and J calls and clone size come from that table. This repertoire shows about 260,000 clones, around 90% found once; its top ten account for roughly 3.3%. The V gene's germline CDR1 is ENHRY and CDR2 SYGVKD. The CDR3 runs to 14 residues. V dropped 4 bases and J dropped 0 bases, with 7 bases sitting between them. The sample was peripheral blood. The source is a woman aged 40-49 years with acute or convalescent COVID-19. This chain links TRBV10-3 with TRBJ1-3; D is unresolved. The chain's CDR3 is CAISGQASGNTIYF. DNA of the CDR3: TGTGCCATCAGTGGGCAGGCCTCTGGAAACACCATATATTTT.